This T cell receptor (beta chain) was retrieved from a study of cytomegalovirus exposure and HLA in healthy donors. Study-wide points: Altogether, 150 or so TCR beta chains were recorded as cytomegalovirus-associated.

Germline CDR1 is SNHLY and CDR2 is FYNNEI. V gave up 3 bases and J gave up 6 bases; unmatched junction bases: 4. The CDR3 consists of 15 residues. PCR was performed using 60 Vbeta and 13 Jbeta primers. This table comes from immunoSEQ multiplex PCR, and its TCRdb copy is limited to in-frame clones, with some not included. The sample yields around 140,000 clones, roughly four fifths seen once. On this clone itself: What it recognizes is unknown.

The chain recombines TRBV2 with TRBJ2-2; TRBD1 agrees at 10 bases. This TCR derives from a man younger than 35 in good health and CMV-seropositive. The sample consisted of PBMCs. CDR3 loop: CASSEFGTGAGELFF. CDR3 DNA: TGTGCCAGCAGTGAGTTCGGGACAGGGGCCGGGGAGCTGTTTTTT.